The 25 T cell receptor beta chains in this list originate from one sample, sequenced in a study of blood T cells in healthy people across ages. Sample-barcoded 5' priming and a J-beta primer mix drove a second PCR of about 6 to 11 cycles. Each CDR3 protein gets one entry after TCRdb re-called the 5' RACE reads with MiXCR. The sample consists of 600,000 to 1,000,000 distinct CDR3 sequences, 20% to 25% of them appearing once. In addition, the sample was reused for a study of T cells of mothers and their children.

The material sequenced was blood. The receptors derive from a boy younger than 18 in good health.

The genes are TRBV10-3 and TRBJ2-1; TRBD1 matches 10 bases. The junction had 3 bases not matched to a gene; V was cut back by 7 bases and J by 6 bases. The CDR3 runs to 13 residues. Germline V CDR1 and CDR2: ENHRY, SYGVKD. This CDR3 reads CAIKGTGANEQFF. In DNA form, the CDR3 reads TGTGCCATCAAGGGGACAGGGGCCAATGAGCAGTTCTTC.

The rearrangement links TRBV28 to TRBJ1-2; no definite D call. Germline lookup yields CDR1 MDHEN and CDR2 SYDVKM. V was cut by 6 bases and J by 4 bases, with 15 bases left in between. This CDR3 spans 14 amino acids. The CDR3 spells CASSLLDGRYGYTF. Here the CDR3 DNA reads TGTGCCAGCAGCTTACTGGACGGCCGCTATGGCTACACCTTC.

CDR3: CASSLITGYSYNEQFF. CDR3 coding DNA: TGTGCCAGCAGCTTAATTACAGGTTACTCCTACAATGAGCAGTTCTTC. The rearrangement uses TRBV7-2 and TRBJ2-1; D is perhaps TRBD1 (5 bases). Germline loops: CDR1 SGHTA, CDR2 FQGNSA. There are 16 residues in the CDR3. Trimming stripped 2 bases from V and 0 bases from J, with 11 bases between.

J is TRBJ2-3 and V is TRBV5-1; a possible D gene is TRBD2 (5 bases). Germline V gene lookup returns CDR1 SGHRS and CDR2 YFSETQ. The germline V and J ends were trimmed by 2 bases and 2 bases, with 15 bases remaining between them. The CDR3 runs 16 residues. In DNA, the CDR3 is TGCGCCAGCAGCTTAAGAGGGCCAGGCTCCACAGATACGCAGTATTTT. It yields the protein CASSLRGPGSTDTQYF.

The table lists this clonotype with a few counts. The chain recombines TRBV12-3 or TRBV12-4 with TRBJ1-3; D gene ambiguous. CDR3 size: 15 residues. The V and J ends lost 3 bases and 0 bases respectively, with 9 bases between them. CDR3 coding DNA: TGTGCCAGCAGTTTTGAGGATCGCTCTGGAAACACCATATATTTT. It encodes CASSFEDRSGNTIYF.

This clonotype was observed a handful of times. This chain links TRBV7-3 with TRBJ1-3, with a tentative D call TRBD1 (6 bases). The germline V gene encodes CDR1 SGHTA and CDR2 FQGTGA. V dropped 5 bases and J dropped 4 bases, with 18 bases sitting between them. CDR3 length: 16 residues. The CDR3 loop is CASSEHPGGAGNTIYF. In DNA, the CDR3 is TGTGCCAGCAGCGAACATCCCGGGGGCGCCGGAAACACCATATATTTT.

The chain combines TRBV7-9 with TRBJ2-2; 9 nucleotides align to TRBD2. The CDR3 has 15 residues. With V trimmed by 5 bases and J by 9 bases, 10 bases remained unmatched. Germline values: CDR1 SEHNR, CDR2 FQNEAQ (reference sequence). CDR3 coding DNA: TGTGCCAGCAGCCAGCAGCGGGGGGATGATCGGGAGCTGTTTTTT. Amino acids: CASSQQRGDDRELFF.

This clonotype was detected only a few times. The chain recombines TRBV19 with TRBJ1-1; 7 bases map to TRBD1. In germline, CDR1 is LNHDA, CDR2 SQIVND (reference sequence). V was pared by 3 bases and J by 0 bases, with 10 bases of the junction left unmatched. This CDR3 is built from 17 residues. The CDR3 DNA is TGTGCCAGTAGTATCCCCGGGACAGACTACATGAACACTGAAGCTTTCTTT. Translated, it gives CASSIPGTDYMNTEAFF.

This clonotype has a handful of counts. This chain uses TRBV7-9 with TRBJ2-2; TRBD2 matches at 9 bases. CDR1 and CDR2 (germline): SEHNR, FQNEAQ (reference sequence). The length of the CDR3 is 17 residues. V trimming: 5 bases; J trimming: 4 bases; junction bases outside the gene matches: 11. In DNA form, the CDR3 reads TGTGCCAGCAGCCAGGGAGCGGGAGGAGTAATCACCGGGGAGCTGTTTTTT. Its protein is CASSQGAGGVITGELFF.

In this sample, this clonotype turned up a few times. The chain joins TRBV28 to TRBJ2-6; 10 nucleotides line up with TRBD1. This CDR3 spans 19 amino acids. Trimming took 4 bases from V and 0 from J; bases not matched to a gene: 9. Germline V lookup: CDR1 MDHEN, CDR2 SYDVKM. CDR3 residues: CASSSEGTGVTSGANVLTF. In DNA, the CDR3 is TGTGCCAGCAGTTCCGAGGGGACAGGGGTGACCTCTGGGGCCAACGTCCTGACTTTC. The full variable domain, in which reference TRBV28 and TRBJ2-6 provide the parts outside the CDR3, is DVKVTQSSRYLVKRTGEKVFLECVQDMDHENMFWYRQDPGLGLRLIYFSYDVKMKEKGDIPEGYSVSREKKERFSLILESASTNQTSMYLCASSSEGTGVTSGANVLTFGAGSRLTVL.

The chain joins TRBV7-6 to TRBJ1-2; D gene unclear. Germline-derived CDR1 and CDR2 are SGHVS and FNYEAQ. There are 14 residues in the CDR3. Trimming stripped 1 base from V and 3 bases from J, with 9 bases between. Written as DNA, the CDR3 is TGTGCCAGCAGCTTAGTGAAGGGAGACTATGGCTACACCTTC. It is translated as CASSLVKGDYGYTF.

This clonotype has more than one count but fewer than ten. CDR3 in amino acids: CASSLEPGTNSPLHF. CDR3 coding DNA: TGTGCCAGCAGCTTAGAACCAGGGACTAATTCACCCCTCCACTTT. The rearrangement uses TRBV7-2 and TRBJ1-6; perhaps TRBD1 as D (5 bases). V was shortened by 1 base and J by 6 bases, with 10 bases between the two germline ends. CDR1 SGHTA and CDR2 FQGNSA come from the germline V gene. There are 15 residues in the CDR3.

This clonotype was observed at least ten times. V usage is TRBV12-3 or TRBV12-4 and J usage is TRBJ2-5; D not resolved. The J call may be incorrect, as the DNA end agrees better with TRBJ2-1. This CDR3 has 12 amino acids. This CDR3 reads CASSFPSNEQFF. Written as DNA, the CDR3 is TGTGCCAGCAGTTTCCCCAGCAATGAGCAGTTCTTC.

The CDR3, as DNA: TGTGCCAGCAGTCTCGCAACCTACGAGCAGTACTTC. As protein: CASSLATYEQYF. This rearrangement joins TRBV28 to TRBJ2-7; D not resolved. V lost 5 bases and J 2 bases, leaving 7 bases between the germline ends. The CDR3 contains 12 residues. Per germline, CDR1 MDHEN and CDR2 SYDVKM.

The gene calls are TRBV19 and TRBJ2-2, with D perhaps TRBD1 (6 bases). The CDR3 length is 15 residues. Germline V gene data show CDR1 as LNHDA and CDR2 as SQIVND (reference sequence). The ends were cut back, 7 bases at V and 0 bases at J, with 12 bases in the middle. CDR3 coding DNA: TGTGCCAGTAATTCGCCAGGGGCGAACACCGGGGAGCTGTTTTTT. Translated, it gives CASNSPGANTGELFF.

The chain has TRBV4-3 and TRBJ1-6, with a possible D match to TRBD1 (5 bases). Germline-derived CDR1 and CDR2 are LGHNA and YSLEER. The CDR3 totals 17 residues. Trimming took 1 base from V and 6 from J, leaving 16 bases between them. CDR3 sequence: CASSQVRRGWRNSPLHF. The CDR3 nucleotides are TGCGCCAGCAGCCAAGTTCGGAGGGGATGGCGTAATTCACCCCTCCACTTT.

V gene TRBV28 combines with J gene TRBJ1-1; D is possibly TRBD1 (6 bases). CDR1 and CDR2 from the germline V gene are MDHEN and SYDVKM. V gave up 4 bases and J gave up 0 bases, with 15 bases separating them. The CDR3 runs 16 residues. CDR3 loop: CASSSRTALMNTEAFF. The CDR3 DNA is TGTGCCAGCAGTTCGCGGACAGCCCTCATGAACACTGAAGCTTTCTTT.

The J gene is TRBJ2-1, the V gene TRBV2; TRBD2 might be the D (5 bases). V lost 7 bases and J lost 1, with 14 bases in between. CDR1 is SNHLY, CDR2 FYNNEI, per germline. CDR3 length: 15 amino acids. The CDR3 bases are TGTGCCAGCAAAATAAGAGAGGGATCCTACAATGAGCAGTTCTTC. It translates to CASKIREGSYNEQFF.

Only a few counts were recorded for this clonotype. The J gene is TRBJ2-2, the V gene TRBV7-3; no firm D call. This CDR3 comprises 14 residues. CDR1 is SGHTA and CDR2 is FQGTGA in the germline V gene. The V end lost 2 bases, the J end lost 5 bases, and 9 bases lay between the germline ends. The CDR3 region is CASSLVMETGELFF. The CDR3 DNA reads TGTGCCAGCAGCTTAGTCATGGAGACCGGGGAGCTGTTTTTT.

In its sample, this clonotype was seen a few times. The gene calls are TRBV30 and TRBJ1-1; D gene unclear. The CDR3 has 14 amino acids. Germline CDR1 GTSNPN, CDR2 SVGIG (reference sequence). The V end was cut by 1 base, the J end by 0 bases, with 9 bases between. CDR3 nucleotide sequence: TGTGCCTGGAGTGGGGCCTACATGAACACTGAAGCTTTCTTT. As protein: CAWSGAYMNTEAFF. Combining the CDR3 with reference TRBV30 and TRBJ1-1 gives the whole variable domain SQTIHQWPATLVQPVGSPLSLECTVEGTSNPNLYWYRQAAGRGLQLLFYSVGIGQISSEVPQNLSASRPQDRQFILSSKKLLLSDSGFYLCAWSGAYMNTEAFFGQGTRLTVV.

The gene calls are TRBV7-2 and TRBJ2-1, with unresolved D. The CDR3 spans 15 residues. Germline V lookup: CDR1 SGHTA, CDR2 FQGNSA. Trimming stripped 5 bases from V and 2 bases from J, with 13 bases between. The CDR3 is CASSPDRRTYNEQFF. CDR3 in DNA: TGTGCCAGCAGCCCCGATCGACGGACCTACAATGAGCAGTTCTTC. Full variable domain (outside the CDR3, taken from reference TRBV7-2 and TRBJ2-1): GAGVSQSPSNKVTEKGKDVELRCDPISGHTALYWYRQSLGQGLEFLIYFQGNSAPDKSGLPSDRFSAERTGGSVSTLTIQRTQQEDSAVYLCASSPDRRTYNEQFFGPGTRLTVL.

The table lists this clonotype with many counts. J is TRBJ2-6 and V is TRBV5-1; D unclear. V shed 5 bases and J shed 0 bases, with 9 bases lying between them. This CDR3 spans 15 amino acids. From germline, CDR1 is SGHRS and CDR2 YFSETQ. CDR3 sequence: CASSPGDSGANVLTF. CDR3 DNA sequence: TGCGCCAGCAGTCCGGGTGACTCTGGGGCCAACGTCCTGACTTTC.

The chain is built from TRBV13 and TRBJ2-5; the match to TRBD1 covers 7 bases. Matching the DNA end better, TRBJ2-1 makes the J call doubtful. Looked up from germline, CDR1 is PRHDT and CDR2 is FYEKMQ (reference sequence). This CDR3 is built from 13 residues. The CDR3 coding sequence is TGTGCCAGCAGTAGACAGGGTCTGCATGAGCAGTTCTTC. This translates into CASSRQGLHEQFF.

The chain is built from TRBV11-2 and TRBJ2-7; TRBD2 matches at 7 bases. CDR1 SGHAT and CDR2 FQNNGV come from the germline V gene. The CDR3 length is 15 residues. Germline trimming cut 2 bases from V and 3 bases from J; bases unmatched to any gene: 7. In DNA form, the CDR3 reads TGTGCCAGCAGCTTACCAGGACTAGGTCACTACGAGCAGTACTTC. Protein: CASSLPGLGHYEQYF.

The rearrangement joins TRBV28 to TRBJ2-1; D is undetermined. The V end was cut by 4 bases, the J end by 9 bases, with 7 bases between. Germline V CDR1 and CDR2: MDHEN, SYDVKM. This CDR3 spans 11 amino acids. This CDR3 is CASSWRFEQFF. In nucleotides, the CDR3 is TGTGCCAGCAGTTGGCGGTTTGAGCAGTTCTTC.